This TCR beta chain is from a study of blood T cell repertoires in COVID-19. At the level of the study: The analysed material was cDNA or gDNA that came from T cells, B-cell-depleted T cells, or PBMCs.

Losses at the gene ends were 1 base for V and 10 bases for J; bases not matched to a gene: 11. CDR3 size: 17 residues. Germline CDR1 is SGHVS and CDR2 is FQNEAQ. Method: immunoSEQ multiplex PCR; TCRdb's copy keeps in-frame clones and lacks some. Counted here are approximately 14,000 clones, around 80% occurring once; the ten biggest clones make up 15% to 20%. The rearrangement joins TRBV7-8 to TRBJ2-1; 12 bases are shared with TRBD2. This clonotype originated in a human donor in a cohort sampled during active COVID-19. The material sequenced was peripheral blood. The CDR3 DNA sequence: TGTGCCAGCAGCTTAGGGTGGCTAGCGGGAGGGCCGGTGGAGCAGTTCTTC. Translating it yields CASSLGWLAGGPVEQFF. The full variable domain, in which reference TRBV7-8 and TRBJ2-1 provide the parts outside the CDR3, is GAGVSQSPRYKVAKRGQDVALRCDPISGHVSLFWYQQALGQGPEFLTYFQNEAQLDKSGLPSDRFFAERPEGSVSTLKIQRTQQEDSAVYLCASSLGWLAGGPVEQFFGPGTRLTVL.